This entry is about one T cell receptor (beta chain). Its antigen remains unknown. The CDR3 has 15 residues. Germline trimming cut 4 bases from V and 4 bases from J; bases unmatched to any gene: 9. During its preparation, the TCRbeta library received unique molecular identifiers. TCRdb analysed the PCR reads with MiXCR anew, one entry per CDR3 protein. The sample contains some 840,000 distinct CDR3 sequences, under 20% of which appear only once. This specimen belongs to a study of T-cell reconstitution after alpha-beta-depleted transplantation in children. General study results and limits: Newly generated T cells supplied most T-cell counts and diversity one year post-transplant. Several hundred expanded graft clones reportedly were the source of alpha-beta T cells about two months after transplant. Certain patients had high TCRbeta diversity at day 60, and it came from recipient T cells and thymic progenitors that survived.

The specimen comprised PBMCs, mostly from graft donor cells, sampled 360 days after TCRalphabeta/CD19-depleted stem cell transplant. This TCR derives from a male patient younger than 18 who had a stem cell transplant for acute lymphoblastic leukemia, so the T cells may come from the graft donor. V gene TRBV12-3 or TRBV12-4 combines with J gene TRBJ1-2; 7 bases are a match to TRBD1. CDR3 loop: CASSSAGQTFYGYTF. CDR3 DNA sequence: TGTGCCAGCAGTTCCGCGGGACAGACCTTCTATGGCTACACCTTC.